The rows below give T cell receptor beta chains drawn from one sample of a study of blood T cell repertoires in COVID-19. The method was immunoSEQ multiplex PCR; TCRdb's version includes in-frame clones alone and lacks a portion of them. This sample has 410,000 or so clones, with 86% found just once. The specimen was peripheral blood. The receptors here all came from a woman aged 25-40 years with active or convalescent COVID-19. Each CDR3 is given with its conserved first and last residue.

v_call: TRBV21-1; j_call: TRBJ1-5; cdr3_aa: CASSQTSPHRGGQPQHF
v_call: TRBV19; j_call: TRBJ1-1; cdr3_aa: CASSISIRNTEAFF
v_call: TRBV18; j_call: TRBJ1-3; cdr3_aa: CASSPGQGRAGNTIYF
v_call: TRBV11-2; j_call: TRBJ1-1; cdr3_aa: CASSLESPTGDRSTEAFF
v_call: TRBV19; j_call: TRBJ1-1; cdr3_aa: CASTFSTEAFF
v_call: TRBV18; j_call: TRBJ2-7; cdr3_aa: CASSPEGLTGVEQYF
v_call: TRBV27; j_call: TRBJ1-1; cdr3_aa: CASSTRSGRNTEAFF
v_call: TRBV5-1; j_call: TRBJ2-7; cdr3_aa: CASSLEPNYEQYF
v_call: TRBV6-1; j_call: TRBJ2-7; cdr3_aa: CASSEISGAYEQYF
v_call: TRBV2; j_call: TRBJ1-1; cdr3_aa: CASRQTGEIEAFF
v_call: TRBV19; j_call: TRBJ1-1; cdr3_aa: CASIRGDEAFF
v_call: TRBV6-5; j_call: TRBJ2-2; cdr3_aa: CASSKTGAGTGELFF
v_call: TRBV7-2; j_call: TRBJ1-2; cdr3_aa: CASSLDAREVYGYTF
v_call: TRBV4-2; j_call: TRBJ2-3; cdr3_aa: CASSQTGPFTDTQYF
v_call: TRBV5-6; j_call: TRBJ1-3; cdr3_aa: CASSFSSTTGLSGNTIYF
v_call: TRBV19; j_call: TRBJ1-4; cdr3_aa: CASIGAANEKLFF
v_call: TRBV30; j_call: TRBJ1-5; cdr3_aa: CAWSVGGGQPQHF
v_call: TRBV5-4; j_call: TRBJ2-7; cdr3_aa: CASSPGRAGLGEQYF
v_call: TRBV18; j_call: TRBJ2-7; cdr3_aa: CASSPVRDRVYEQYF
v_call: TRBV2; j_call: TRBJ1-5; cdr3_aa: CASATSGQSNQPQHF
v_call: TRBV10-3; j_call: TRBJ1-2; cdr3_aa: CAISESRQSYGYTF
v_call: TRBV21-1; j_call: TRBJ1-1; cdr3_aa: CASSKASRGPHCEAFF
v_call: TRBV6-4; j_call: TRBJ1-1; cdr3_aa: CASRINMNTEAFF
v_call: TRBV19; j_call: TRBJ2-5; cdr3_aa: CASSFGGLETQYF
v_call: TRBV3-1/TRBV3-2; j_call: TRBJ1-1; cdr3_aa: CASSQERRVSIPNTEAFF
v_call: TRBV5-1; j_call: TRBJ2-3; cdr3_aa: CASSLGLADTQYF
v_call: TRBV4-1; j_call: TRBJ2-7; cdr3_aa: CASSQPSRGVAGDEQYF